These 8 T cell receptor beta chains were all obtained from the same sample, sequenced in a study of a mutant IDH1 vaccine in newly diagnosed glioma. Repertoires were generated with immunoSEQ multiplex PCR, while TCRdb's copy carries only in-frame clones and drops some. The repertoire holds around 41,000 clones, over 75% seen once, with around 1.5% in the top ten. Time point of the sample: week 35, safety follow-up. Mutant IDH1 20-mer peptide, at 300 ug, made up each vaccine dose, with topical imiquimod. Their specific antigens are unknown. This specimen consisted of PBMCs, obtained from a glioma patient whose treatment included an IDH1 peptide vaccine. Source of these receptors: a man aged 35-49 years with glioma.

This chain joins TRBV25-1 and TRBJ1-6; TRBD1 agrees at 8 bases. With 6 bases clipped from V and 7 bases from J, the junction kept 5 bases outside the gene matches. From germline, CDR1 is MGHDK and CDR2 SYGVNS. This CDR3 contains 14 residues. The CDR3 DNA is TGTGCCAGCAGCCGACAGGGGACGAATTCACCCCTCCACTTT. Amino acid sequence: CASSRQGTNSPLHF.

The count of this clone is one. This rearrangement joins TRBV7-8 to TRBJ2-2, with D tentatively TRBD1 or TRBD2 (5 bases each). CDR3 size: 21 residues. The V gene lost 4 bases and the J gene lost 6 bases, with 33 bases spanning the gap. Germline CDR1 and CDR2: SGHVS and FQNEAQ. The CDR3 here is CASSSLGAGTAGMPGSGELFF. The DNA for the CDR3 is TGTGCCAGCAGCTCACTCGGGGCCGGGACGGCGGGTATGCCCGGATCCGGGGAGCTGTTTTTT.

The chain links TRBV7-2 to TRBJ2-4, with TRBD2 identical over 8 bases. With 5 bases clipped from V and 6 bases from J, the junction kept 9 bases outside the gene matches. This CDR3 region has 15 residues. Per germline, CDR1 SGHTA and CDR2 FQGNSA. CDR3 in amino acids: CASSPSGSRGNIQYF. The CDR3 DNA is TGTGCCAGCAGCCCTAGCGGGTCCAGGGGAAACATTCAGTACTTC.

The rearrangement links TRBV10-3 to TRBJ2-3; D is uncertain. V was trimmed by 0 bases and J by 0 bases, leaving 7 bases between them. The CDR3 is 15 residues long. Germline V gene lookup returns CDR1 ENHRY and CDR2 SYGVKD. CDR3: CAISESKGSTDTQYF. CDR3 coding DNA: TGTGCCATCAGTGAGTCCAAGGGTAGCACAGATACGCAGTATTTT.

J is TRBJ2-1 and V is TRBV29-1, with TRBD1 matching over 8 bases. Germline CDR1 reads SQVTM; CDR2 reads ANQGSEA. This CDR3 comprises 14 residues. The J segment lost 10 bases and the V segment lost 2 bases, leaving 10 bases of the junction unmatched. CDR3 sequence (DNA): TGCAGCGTTGAACCTCGGACAGGGCGAAACGAGCAGTTCTTC. It encodes CSVEPRTGRNEQFF.

J is TRBJ2-7 and V is TRBV5-5, with D perhaps TRBD2 (6 bases). V dropped 1 base and J dropped 2 bases, with 13 bases sitting between them. The CDR3 is made up of 15 amino acids. Looked up from germline, CDR1 is SGHKS and CDR2 is YYEKEE (reference sequence). The CDR3 DNA reads as TGTGCCAGCAGCTTGATGGGGACTGTTCCCTACGAGCAGTACTTC. It encodes CASSLMGTVPYEQYF.

The V call is TRBV13, the J call TRBJ2-5, with TRBD2 as a possible D gene (6 bases). Per the germline V gene, CDR1 is PRHDT and CDR2 is FYEKMQ (reference sequence). The length of the CDR3 is 13 residues. Deletions cut 1 base from V and 4 bases from J, with 7 bases between. CDR3 coding DNA: TGTGCCAGCAGCTTAGAAGCGGGAGAGACCCAGTACTTC. This translates into CASSLEAGETQYF.

This clone appeared once. This chain links TRBV2 with TRBJ2-3; 7 nucleotides match TRBD2. The germline gives CDR1 SNHLY, CDR2 FYNNEI. J lost 2 bases, V lost 6 bases, and 14 bases had no gene match. CDR3 length: 17 amino acids. The chain's CDR3 is CASSAYLAGASTDTQYF. The CDR3 DNA reads TGTGCCAGCAGCGCTTATCTCGCGGGAGCGTCCACAGATACGCAGTATTTT. The variable domain in full, completed from reference TRBV2 and TRBJ2-3, reads EPEVTQTPSHQVTQMGQEVILRCVPISNHLYFYWYRQILGQKVEFLVSFYNNEISEKSEIFDDQFSVERPDGSNFTLKIRSTKLEDSAMYFCASSAYLAGASTDTQYFGPGTRLTVL.